These 4 T cell receptor beta chains share one sample of origin, sequenced in a study. A single record per CDR3 protein comes from TCRdb applying MiXCR to the RT-PCR reads. The table lists around 700,000 distinct CDR3 sequences, 12% to 15% of them singletons. Sequencing was carried out using memory CD4+ T cells from blood. These TCRs come from a female donor in good health, serving as a healthy control.

This clonotype was seen a few times. This chain uses TRBV20-1 with TRBJ1-2; 7 nucleotides agree with TRBD1. V was pared by 6 bases and J by 8 bases, with 15 bases of the junction left unmatched. This CDR3 is 14 amino acids long. Germline lookup yields CDR1 DFQATT and CDR2 SNEGSKA (reference sequence). CDR3 DNA sequence: TGCAGTGCAGAGACAGGGCAATACTTAGAGGGCTACACCTTC. Protein sequence: CSAETGQYLEGYTF.

This clonotype was observed at least ten times. The gene calls are TRBV10-1 and TRBJ1-2, with a possible D match to TRBD1 (6 bases). Trimming stripped 3 bases from V and 5 bases from J, with 10 bases between. The CDR3 loop spans 13 amino acids. Per the germline V gene, CDR1 is WNHNN and CDR2 is SYGVQD (reference sequence). The CDR3: CASSDGQLYGYTF. CDR3 bases: TGCGCCAGCAGTGACGGACAGTTGTATGGCTACACCTTC.

Remarks on this clonotype: This could be a read error, since a much larger clone is one nucleotide away. V usage is TRBV4-2 and J usage is TRBJ2-5; TRBD1 is a possible D gene (5 bases). The germline CDR1 and CDR2 sequences are LGHNA and YNFKEQ. CDR3 size: 16 residues. CDR3 nucleotide sequence: TGTGCCAGCAGCCAACCCCTCTCGACAGACCAAGAGACCCAGAACTTC. Translated, it gives CASSQPLSTDQETQNF.

The V and J genes are TRBV14 and TRBJ1-4, with D possibly matching TRBD1 (6 bases). The CDR3 consists of 16 residues. CDR1 is SGHDN and CDR2 is FVKESK in the germline V gene. Trimming took off 0 bases at V and 8 bases at J, with 16 bases between the two ends. The CDR3 here is CASSQDLGRGPEKLFF. CDR3 nucleotides: TGTGCCAGCAGCCAAGATCTGGGCAGGGGCCCCGAAAAACTGTTTTTT.